This T cell receptor beta chain derives from a study of T cell changes during pregnancy in multiple sclerosis. Method: immunoSEQ multiplex PCR; TCRdb's copy keeps in-frame clones and lacks some. The sample lists about 100,000 clones; around 93% were seen once. Germline assignment: CDR1 SGHRS and CDR2 YFSETQ. V was cut by 2 bases and J by 3 bases, with 12 bases left in between. The CDR3 spans 15 residues. Sequenced material: peripheral blood, taken before pregnancy. The TCR originated in a female donor with multiple sclerosis, enrolled in a pregnancy study. The rearrangement links TRBV5-1 to TRBJ2-1; maybe TRBD2 (5 bases). The CDR3 bases are TGCGCCAGCAGCTTAATGCGGGCCGGCTACAATGAGCAGTTCTTC. This sequence encodes CASSLMRAGYNEQFF.